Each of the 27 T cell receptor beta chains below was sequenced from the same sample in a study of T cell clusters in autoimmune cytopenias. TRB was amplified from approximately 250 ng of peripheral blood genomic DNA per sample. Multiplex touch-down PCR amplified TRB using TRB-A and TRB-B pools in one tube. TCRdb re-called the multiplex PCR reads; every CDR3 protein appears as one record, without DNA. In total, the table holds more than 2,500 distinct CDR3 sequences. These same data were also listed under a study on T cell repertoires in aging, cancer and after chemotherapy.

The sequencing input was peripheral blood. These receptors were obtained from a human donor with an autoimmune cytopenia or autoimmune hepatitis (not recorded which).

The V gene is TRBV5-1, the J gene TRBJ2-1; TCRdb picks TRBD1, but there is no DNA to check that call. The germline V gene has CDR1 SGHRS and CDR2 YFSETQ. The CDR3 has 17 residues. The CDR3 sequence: CASSIYVLGGRYNEQFF.

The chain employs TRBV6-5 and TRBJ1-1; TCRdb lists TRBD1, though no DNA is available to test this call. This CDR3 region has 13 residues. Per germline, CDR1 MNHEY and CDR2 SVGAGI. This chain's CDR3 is CASTQSRGPEAFF.

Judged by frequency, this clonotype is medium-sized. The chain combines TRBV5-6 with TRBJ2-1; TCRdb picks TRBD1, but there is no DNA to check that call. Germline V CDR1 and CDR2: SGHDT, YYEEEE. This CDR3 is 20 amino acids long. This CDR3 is CASSLVGQSGPWSSYNEQFF.

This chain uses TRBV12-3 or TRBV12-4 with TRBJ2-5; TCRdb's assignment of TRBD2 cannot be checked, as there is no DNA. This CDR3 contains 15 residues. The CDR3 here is CASSFTSGGKETQYF.

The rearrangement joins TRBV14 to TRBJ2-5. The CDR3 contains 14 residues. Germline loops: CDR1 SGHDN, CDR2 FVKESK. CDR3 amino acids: CASSQVRGRETQYF.

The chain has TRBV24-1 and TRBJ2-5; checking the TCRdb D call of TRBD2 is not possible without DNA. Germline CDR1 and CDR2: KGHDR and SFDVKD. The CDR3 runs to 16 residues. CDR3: CATAKGGAAGQETQYF.

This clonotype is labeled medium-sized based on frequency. CDR3 sequence: CASSSTDTQYF. The chain is built from TRBV6-2 or TRBV6-3 and TRBJ2-3. The CDR3 contains 11 residues. Germline V CDR1 and CDR2: MNHEY, SVGEGT.

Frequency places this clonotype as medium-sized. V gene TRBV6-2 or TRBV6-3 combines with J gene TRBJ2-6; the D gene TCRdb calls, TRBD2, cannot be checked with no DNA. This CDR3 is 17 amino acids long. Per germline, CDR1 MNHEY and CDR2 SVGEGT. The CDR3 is CASTRAGRQSGANVLTF.

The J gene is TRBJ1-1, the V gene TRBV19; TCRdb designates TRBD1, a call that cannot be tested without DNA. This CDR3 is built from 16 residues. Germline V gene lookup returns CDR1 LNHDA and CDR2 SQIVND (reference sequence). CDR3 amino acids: CASSSRTGPERTEAFF. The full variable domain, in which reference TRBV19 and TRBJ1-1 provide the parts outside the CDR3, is DGGITQSPKYLFRKEGQNVTLSCEQNLNHDAMYWYRQDPGQGLRLIYYSQIVNDFQKGDIAEGYSVSREKKESFPLTVTSAQKNPTAFYLCASSSRTGPERTEAFFGQGTRLTVV.

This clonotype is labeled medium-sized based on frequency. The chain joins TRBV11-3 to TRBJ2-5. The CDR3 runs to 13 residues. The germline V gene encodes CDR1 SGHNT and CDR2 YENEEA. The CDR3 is CASSLGEGWTQYF.

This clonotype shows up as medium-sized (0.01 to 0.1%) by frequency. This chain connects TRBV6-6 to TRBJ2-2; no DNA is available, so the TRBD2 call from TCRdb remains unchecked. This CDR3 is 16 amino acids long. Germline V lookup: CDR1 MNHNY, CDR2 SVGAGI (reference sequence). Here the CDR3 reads CASSRWNGGLTGELFF.

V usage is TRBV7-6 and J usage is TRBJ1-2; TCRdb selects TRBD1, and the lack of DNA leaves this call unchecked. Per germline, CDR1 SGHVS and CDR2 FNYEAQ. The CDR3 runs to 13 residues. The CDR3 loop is CASSAGQLHGYTF.

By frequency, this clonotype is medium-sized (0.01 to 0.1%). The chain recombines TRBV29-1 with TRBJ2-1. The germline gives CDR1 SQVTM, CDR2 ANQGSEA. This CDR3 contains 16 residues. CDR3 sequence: CSVESARMLSYNEQFF.

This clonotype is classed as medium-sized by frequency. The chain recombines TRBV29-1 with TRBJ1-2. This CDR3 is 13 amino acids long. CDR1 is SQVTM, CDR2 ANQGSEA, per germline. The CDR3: CSVEEGNNYGYTF.

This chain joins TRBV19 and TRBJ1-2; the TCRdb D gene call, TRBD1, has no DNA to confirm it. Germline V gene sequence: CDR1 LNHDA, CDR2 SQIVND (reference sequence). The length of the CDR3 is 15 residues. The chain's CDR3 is CASSIPQGARSGYTF. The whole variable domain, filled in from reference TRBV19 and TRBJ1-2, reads DGGITQSPKYLFRKEGQNVTLSCEQNLNHDAMYWYRQDPGQGLRLIYYSQIVNDFQKGDIAEGYSVSREKKESFPLTVTSAQKNPTAFYLCASSIPQGARSGYTFGSGTRLTVV.

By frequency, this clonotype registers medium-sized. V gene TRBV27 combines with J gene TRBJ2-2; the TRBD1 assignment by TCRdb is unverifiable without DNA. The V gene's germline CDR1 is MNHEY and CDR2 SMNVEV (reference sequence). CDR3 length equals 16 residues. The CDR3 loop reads CASSTRTGLTTGELFF.

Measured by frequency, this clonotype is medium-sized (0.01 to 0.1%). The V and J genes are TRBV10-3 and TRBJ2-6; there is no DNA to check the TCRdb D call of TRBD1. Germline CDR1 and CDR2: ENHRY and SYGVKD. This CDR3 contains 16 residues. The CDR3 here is CAVPGSPISGANVLTF.

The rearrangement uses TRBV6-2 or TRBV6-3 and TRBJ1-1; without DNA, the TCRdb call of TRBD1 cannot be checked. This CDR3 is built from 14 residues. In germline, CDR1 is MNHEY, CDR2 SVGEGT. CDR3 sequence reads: CASSYSGGFTEAFF.

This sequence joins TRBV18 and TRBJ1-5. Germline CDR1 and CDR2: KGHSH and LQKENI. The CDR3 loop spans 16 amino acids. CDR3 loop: CASSPPEGFRNQPQHF.

CDR3: CASSVTGTVETQYF. This chain connects TRBV7-6 to TRBJ2-5; there is no DNA to check the TCRdb D call of TRBD1. The germline V gene has CDR1 SGHVS and CDR2 FNYEAQ. The CDR3 sequence is 14 residues long.

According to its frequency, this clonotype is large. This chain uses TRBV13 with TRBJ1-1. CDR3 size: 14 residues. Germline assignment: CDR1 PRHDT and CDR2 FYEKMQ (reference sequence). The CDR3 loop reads CASSLASGQFGAFF.

The chain's CDR3 is CASSFWTITDTQYF. The chain recombines TRBV12-3 or TRBV12-4 with TRBJ2-3. CDR3 length: 14 residues.

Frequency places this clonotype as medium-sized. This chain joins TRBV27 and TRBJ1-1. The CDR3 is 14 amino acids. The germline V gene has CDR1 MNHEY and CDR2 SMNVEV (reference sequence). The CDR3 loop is CASSLLIGRAEAFF.

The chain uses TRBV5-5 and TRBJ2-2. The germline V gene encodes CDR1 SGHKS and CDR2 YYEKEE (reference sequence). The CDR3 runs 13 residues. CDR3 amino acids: CASSFEWGGELFF.

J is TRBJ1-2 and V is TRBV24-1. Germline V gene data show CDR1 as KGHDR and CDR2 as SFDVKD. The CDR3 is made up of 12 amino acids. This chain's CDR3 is CATSEFGYGYTF.

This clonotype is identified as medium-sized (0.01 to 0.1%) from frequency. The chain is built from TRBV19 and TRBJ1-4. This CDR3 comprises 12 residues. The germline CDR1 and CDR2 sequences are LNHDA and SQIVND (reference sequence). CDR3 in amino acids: CASSIGGKKLFF. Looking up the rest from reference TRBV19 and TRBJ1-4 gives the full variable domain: DGGITQSPKYLFRKEGQNVTLSCEQNLNHDAMYWYRQDPGQGLRLIYYSQIVNDFQKGDIAEGYSVSREKKESFPLTVTSAQKNPTAFYLCASSIGGKKLFFGSGTQLSVL.

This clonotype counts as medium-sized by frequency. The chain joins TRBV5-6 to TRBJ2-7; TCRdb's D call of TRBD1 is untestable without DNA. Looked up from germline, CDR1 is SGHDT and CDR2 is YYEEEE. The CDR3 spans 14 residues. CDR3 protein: CASSLGGDGYEQYF.